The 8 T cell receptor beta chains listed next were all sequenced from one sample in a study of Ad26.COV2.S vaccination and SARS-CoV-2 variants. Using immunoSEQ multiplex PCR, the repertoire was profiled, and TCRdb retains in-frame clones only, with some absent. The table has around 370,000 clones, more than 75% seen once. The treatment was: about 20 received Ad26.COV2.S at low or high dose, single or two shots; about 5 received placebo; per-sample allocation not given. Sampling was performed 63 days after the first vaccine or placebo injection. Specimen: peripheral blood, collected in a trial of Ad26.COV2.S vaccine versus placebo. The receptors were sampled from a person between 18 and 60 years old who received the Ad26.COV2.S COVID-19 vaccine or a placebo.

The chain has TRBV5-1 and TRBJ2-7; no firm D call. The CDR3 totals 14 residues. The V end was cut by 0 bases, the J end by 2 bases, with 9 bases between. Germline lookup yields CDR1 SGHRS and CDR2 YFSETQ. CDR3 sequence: CASSLVEAAYEQYF. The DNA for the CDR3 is TGCGCCAGCAGCTTGGTCGAGGCAGCCTACGAGCAGTACTTC.

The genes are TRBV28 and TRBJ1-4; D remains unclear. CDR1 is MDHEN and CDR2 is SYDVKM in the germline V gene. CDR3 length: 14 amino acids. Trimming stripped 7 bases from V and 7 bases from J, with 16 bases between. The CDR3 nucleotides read TGTGCCAGCACTCCCCCCTGGGGAGGTGAAAAACTGTTTTTT. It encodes CASTPPWGGEKLFF. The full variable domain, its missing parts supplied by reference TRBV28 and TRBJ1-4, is DVKVTQSSRYLVKRTGEKVFLECVQDMDHENMFWYRQDPGLGLRLIYFSYDVKMKEKGDIPEGYSVSREKKERFSLILESASTNQTSMYLCASTPPWGGEKLFFGSGTQLSVL.

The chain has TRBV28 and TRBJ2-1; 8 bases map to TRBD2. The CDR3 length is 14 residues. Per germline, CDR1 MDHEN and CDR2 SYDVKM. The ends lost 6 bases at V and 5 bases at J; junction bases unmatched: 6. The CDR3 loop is CASRELAVDNEQFF. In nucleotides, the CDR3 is TGTGCCAGCAGGGAACTAGCGGTGGACAATGAGCAGTTCTTC.

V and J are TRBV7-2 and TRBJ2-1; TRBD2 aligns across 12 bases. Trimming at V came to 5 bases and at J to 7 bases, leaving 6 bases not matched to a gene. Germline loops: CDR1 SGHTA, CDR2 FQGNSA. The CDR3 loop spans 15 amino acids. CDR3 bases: TGTGCCAGCAGCAACAACGGACTAGCGGGGAATGAGCAGTTCTTC. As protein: CASSNNGLAGNEQFF.

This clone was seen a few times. The CDR3: CASSYSLAGGTGELFF. In DNA form, the CDR3 reads TGTGCCAGCAGTTACTCGCTAGCGGGAGGCACCGGGGAGCTGTTTTTT. The chain links TRBV6-2 or TRBV6-3 to TRBJ2-2, with 11 bases identical to TRBD2. Germline CDR1 and CDR2: MNHEY and SVGEGT. The length of the CDR3 is 16 residues. V shed 0 bases and J 4 bases; nucleotides not matched to a gene: 1.

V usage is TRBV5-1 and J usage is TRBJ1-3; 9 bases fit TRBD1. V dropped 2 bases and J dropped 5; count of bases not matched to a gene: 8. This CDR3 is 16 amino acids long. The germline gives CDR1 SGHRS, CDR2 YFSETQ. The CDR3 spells CASSFSGTGNRNTIYF. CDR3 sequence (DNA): TGCGCCAGCAGCTTTTCCGGGACAGGGAATCGAAACACCATATATTTT.

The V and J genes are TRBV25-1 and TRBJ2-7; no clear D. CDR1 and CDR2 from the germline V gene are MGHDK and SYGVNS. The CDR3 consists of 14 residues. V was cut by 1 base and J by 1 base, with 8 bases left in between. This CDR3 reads CASSESPNSYEQYF. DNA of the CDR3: TGTGCCAGCAGTGAATCTCCTAATTCCTACGAGCAGTACTTC.

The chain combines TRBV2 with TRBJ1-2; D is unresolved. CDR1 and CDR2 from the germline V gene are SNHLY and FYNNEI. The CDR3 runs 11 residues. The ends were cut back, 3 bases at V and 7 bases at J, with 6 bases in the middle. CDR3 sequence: CASSEEGGYTF. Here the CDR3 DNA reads TGTGCCAGCAGTGAGGAGGGTGGCTACACCTTC. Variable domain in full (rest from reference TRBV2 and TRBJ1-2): EPEVTQTPSHQVTQMGQEVILRCVPISNHLYFYWYRQILGQKVEFLVSFYNNEISEKSEIFDDQFSVERPDGSNFTLKIRSTKLEDSAMYFCASSEEGGYTFGSGTRLTVV.